Below are 11 T cell receptor beta chains sequenced from a single sample in a study of blood T cell dynamics during melanoma immunotherapy. Sequenced by immunoSEQ multiplex PCR; TCRdb stores in-frame clones only, minus some. The sample records 8,500 to 11,000 clones, about 85% being singletons. Indicated time point: pre-treatment baseline. The specimen comprised blood, sampled from a patient treated with checkpoint blockade. The receptors derive from a human donor with melanoma.

The chain uses TRBV4-1 and TRBJ1-6; 7 bases fit TRBD1. This CDR3 is built from 15 residues. The V segment lost 1 base and the J segment 6 bases; nucleotides outside the gene matches: 3. Germline lookup yields CDR1 MGHRA and CDR2 YSYEKL. CDR3 nucleotides: TGCGCCAGCAGCCAAGGACAGGGCGTTAATTCACCCCTCCACTTT. It specifies CASSQGQGVNSPLHF.

The chain uses TRBV6-5 and TRBJ2-2; D is uncertain. Trimming stripped 2 bases from V and 1 base from J, with 5 bases between. This CDR3 spans 14 amino acids. Germline CDR1 and CDR2: MNHEY and SVGAGI. The CDR3 is CASSYGLNTGELFF. The CDR3 DNA reads TGTGCCAGCAGTTACGGGCTGAACACCGGGGAGCTGTTTTTT.

In regard to this clone: Germline is not matched at one junction end, which may reflect a read error. The chain couples TRBV7-7 to TRBJ2-3; 10 nucleotides align to TRBD2. This CDR3 spans 18 amino acids. The germline V gene has CDR1 SSHAT and CDR2 FNYEAQ (reference sequence). The DNA of the CDR3 is TGTGCTAGCAGCTTATTCCCCGAGCGGGGGGGCAGCACAGATACGCAGTATTTT. Protein: CASSLFPERGGSTDTQYF.

The chain links TRBV5-1 to TRBJ1-2, with unresolved D. CDR3 length: 13 amino acids. Germline V gene sequence: CDR1 SGHRS, CDR2 YFSETQ. V lost 4 bases, J lost 5 bases, and 12 bases lay in between. The CDR3 here is CASSAEGQYGYTF. CDR3 nucleotides: TGCGCCAGCAGCGCCGAAGGTCAATATGGCTACACCTTC.

This sequence joins TRBV5-4 and TRBJ2-1, with 11 bases lining up with TRBD2. CDR3 length equals 13 residues. The germline V gene has CDR1 SGHNT and CDR2 YYREEE (reference sequence). V lost 7 bases to trimming and J lost 8 bases; unmatched junction nucleotides: 5. The CDR3 loop reads CASGTSGGDEQFF. DNA for the CDR3: TGTGCCAGCGGCACTAGCGGGGGCGATGAGCAGTTCTTC. Full variable domain (remainder filled in from reference TRBV5-4 and TRBJ2-1): ETGVTQSPTHLIKTRGQQVTLRCSSQSGHNTVSWYQQALGQGPQFIFQYYREEENGRGNFPPRFSGLQFPNYSSELNVNALELDDSALYLCASGTSGGDEQFFGPGTRLTVL.

V usage is TRBV29-1 and J usage is TRBJ2-5; perhaps TRBD1 as D (6 bases). CDR1 is SQVTM, CDR2 ANQGSEA, per germline. There are 12 residues in the CDR3. Trimming removed 5 bases at V and 3 bases at J, with 10 bases between. CDR3 bases: TGCAGCGTTCAGGCAGGGGAAGAGACCCAGTACTTC. Protein product: CSVQAGEETQYF.

The V call is TRBV5-4, the J call TRBJ1-2; D is perhaps TRBD1 (6 bases). Trimming took off 1 base at V and 8 bases at J, with 15 bases between the two ends. The length of the CDR3 is 14 residues. Germline V gene sequence: CDR1 SGHNT, CDR2 YYREEE (reference sequence). CDR3 residues: CASSLSAGERGYTF. Here the CDR3 DNA reads TGTGCCAGCAGCTTGAGTGCAGGGGAGCGCGGCTACACCTTC.

The chain combines TRBV5-4 with TRBJ2-2; D possibly corresponds to TRBD2 (6 bases). The CDR3 extends over 15 amino acids. V was cut by 3 bases and J by 0 bases, with 9 bases left in between. Per germline, CDR1 SGHNT and CDR2 YYREEE (reference sequence). Written as DNA, the CDR3 is TGTGCCAGCAGCTCTAAGCGGGCGAACACCGGGGAGCTGTTTTTT. Translation: CASSSKRANTGELFF.

The chain is built from TRBV5-1 and TRBJ2-3, with TRBD2 as a possible D gene (6 bases). Germline loops: CDR1 SGHRS, CDR2 YFSETQ. The V gene lost 1 base and the J gene lost 2 bases, with 11 bases spanning the gap. The CDR3 spans 15 residues. The CDR3 DNA reads TGCGCCAGCAGCTTGCGGGGACTGGTCACAGATACGCAGTATTTT. Translated, it gives CASSLRGLVTDTQYF.

The V and J genes are TRBV27 and TRBJ1-2; TRBD1 agrees at 8 bases. V shed 6 bases, J shed 7 bases, and the junction held 13 bases outside the gene matches. The CDR3 covers 15 residues. CDR1 and CDR2 (germline): MNHEY, SMNVEV (reference sequence). CDR3 in DNA: TGTGCCAGCAGCGGTTTTGGGACAGGTTTGACTGGCTACACCTTC. This gives the protein CASSGFGTGLTGYTF.

Of note for this clone: A junction boundary mismatches the germline segment, possibly from a read error. The CDR3 is CASSFGFASSEQYF. Here the CDR3 DNA reads TGTGCCAGCAGTTTTGGTTTTGCCTCCTCCGAGCAGTACTTC. The chain joins TRBV28 to TRBJ2-7; D call uncertain. The CDR3 contains 14 residues. CDR1 is MDHEN, CDR2 SYDVKM, per germline.